Listed below are T cell receptor beta chains from one sample, sequenced in a study of T cell responses to AZD1222 COVID-19 vaccine. Repertoires were generated with immunoSEQ multiplex PCR, while TCRdb's copy carries only in-frame clones and drops some. The sample lists tens of thousands of clones, about nine tenths seen once, with 24% in the top ten. Sequenced material: peripheral blood, taken on day 0 of AZD1222 vaccination. Receptors were obtained from an adult in good health. Both conserved end residues are part of each CDR3. D genes are given only for firm matches. Size is omitted from some rows. Given values are once, few, many or a class for expanded clones.

len	v_gene	d_gene	j_gene	abundance	CDR3nt	CDR3aa
16	TRBV2	TRBD1	TRBJ1-5	.	TGTGCCAGCAGTGCCACACAGGGGAGGGTCAATCAGCCCCAGCATTTT	CASSATQGRVNQPQHF
12	TRBV27	.	TRBJ1-4	once	TGTGCCAGCAAACAGGGTAATGAAAAACTGTTTTTT	CASKQGNEKLFF
14	TRBV5-1	.	TRBJ1-6	.	TGCGCCAGCAGTCAGGACAGATTGAATTCACCCCTCCACTTT	CASSQDRLNSPLHF
15	TRBV7-2	TRBD2	TRBJ2-5	.	TGTGCCAGCAGCTTGGACCATCTAGCGGGGCAGACCCAGTACTTC	CASSLDHLAGQTQYF
12	TRBV5-4	.	TRBJ1-1	.	TGTGCCAGCAGCTTGGATTGGGATGAAGCTTTCTTT	CASSLDWDEAFF
16	TRBV9	.	TRBJ1-4	once	TGTGCCAGCAGCTCCCCGCAACGAGGGCGCGGTGAAAAACTGTTTTTT	CASSSPQRGRGEKLFF
13	TRBV19	TRBD2	TRBJ2-7	.	TGTGCCAGTAGTAGATCGCCGGGAGGTGAGCAGTACTTC	CASSRSPGGEQYF
14	TRBV7-9	.	TRBJ1-6	.	TGTGCCAGCAGCCCGGACACAAATAATTCACCCCTCCACTTT	CASSPDTNNSPLHF
13	TRBV3-1/TRBV3-2	.	TRBJ2-5	.	TGTGCCAGCAGCCTACGCGGCCAAGAGACCCAGTACTTC	CASSLRGQETQYF
21	TRBV13	TRBD1	TRBJ1-1	once	TGTGCCAGCAGCTTAGGGACAGGGGAGTGGAGGCTCTCTTCCATGAACACTGAAGCTTTCTTT	CASSLGTGEWRLSSMNTEAFF
12	TRBV19	.	TRBJ2-2	few	TGTGCCAGTTCTAAGGTCACCGGGGAGCTGTTTTTT	CASSKVTGELFF
11	TRBV19	TRBD1	TRBJ1-2	.	TGTGCCAGTCGACAGGGGGATGGCTACACCTTC	CASRQGDGYTF
16	TRBV4-1	.	TRBJ1-5	few	TGCGCCAGCAGCCCAGGAGCCCGGGACCCATCTCAGCCCCAGCATTTT	CASSPGARDPSQPQHF
15	TRBV2	TRBD1	TRBJ2-3	.	TGTGCCAGCAGTGAACGGCAGGGGGGCACAGATACGCAGTATTTT	CASSERQGGTDTQYF
15	TRBV11-2	TRBD1	TRBJ1-2	.	TGTGCCAGCAGCCGGAATCAGGGGGGTAACTATGGCTACACCTTC	CASSRNQGGNYGYTF
17	TRBV14	.	TRBJ1-3	.	TGTGCCAGCAGCCAAGATTTCAACAGGGCGGCTGGAAACACCATATATTTT	CASSQDFNRAAGNTIYF
14	TRBV5-6	.	TRBJ1-3	once	TGTGCCAGCAGCTTGGCAGGGCCTGGAAACACCATATATTTT	CASSLAGPGNTIYF
13	TRBV6-2/TRBV6-3	.	TRBJ1-1	.	TGTGCCAGCAGTCAACACCGGGCCGCTGAAGCTTTCTTT	CASSQHRAAEAFF
15	TRBV7-8	TRBD2	TRBJ2-1	.	TGTGCCAGCAACAAGCGGGGGAGGGCGGACAATGAGCAGTTCTTC	CASNKRGRADNEQFF
16	TRBV3-1/TRBV3-2	TRBD1	TRBJ1-2	.	TGTGCCAGCAGCCACCACCGGGACAGGCCCCTATCCGGCTACACCTTC	CASSHHRDRPLSGYTF
13	TRBV9	.	TRBJ1-5	.	TGTGCCAGCAGCGTATCCGGCAATCAGCCCCAGCATTTT	CASSVSGNQPQHF
12	TRBV6-5	.	TRBJ2-1	.	TGTGCCAGCACCCAAAAATACAATGAGCAGTTCTTC	CASTQKYNEQFF
18	TRBV7-9	.	TRBJ2-7	.	TGTGCCAGCAGCTTAGGCTTCATCGGACGGGGACTTACCTACGAGCAGTACTTC	CASSLGFIGRGLTYEQYF
14	TRBV2	.	TRBJ1-4	.	TGTGCCAGCAGTGAAACCGGGTTTAATGAAAAACTGTTTTTT	CASSETGFNEKLFF
13	TRBV6-5	.	TRBJ2-1	.	TGTGCCAGCAGTTACAGGCCAGGCGATGAGCAGTTCTTC	CASSYRPGDEQFF
22	TRBV7-8	TRBD1	TRBJ2-3	once	TGTGCCAGCAGCTTTCCGATGGACACCGGGACAGGGAGCCTTGTTTTCACAGATACGCAGTATTTT	CASSFPMDTGTGSLVFTDTQYF
17	TRBV4-1	.	TRBJ1-2	once	TGCGCCAGCAGCCAAGCCCCTAATATCGCTGGTAACTATGGCTACACCTTC	CASSQAPNIAGNYGYTF
16	TRBV27	TRBD1	TRBJ1-1	.	TGTGCCAGCAGTTTAGGACAGGGGGCGGTCGGTGGTGAAGCTTTCTTT	CASSLGQGAVGGEAFF
17	TRBV10-3	.	TRBJ1-1	.	TGTGCCATCAGTGAGTCTGCCGGCCGACCGAAGGGTAGTGAAGCTTTCTTT	CAISESAGRPKGSEAFF
13	TRBV6-1	TRBD1	TRBJ1-3	.	TGTGCCAGCAGTGAAAACAGGGGGCACACCATATATTTT	CASSENRGHTIYF
15	TRBV27	TRBD1	TRBJ2-6	.	TGTGCCAGCAGTGCGACAGGGTCTGGGGCCAACGTCCTGACTTTC	CASSATGSGANVLTF
15	TRBV19	TRBD1	TRBJ1-2	once	TGTGCCAGTAGTATAGTGGGGACAGACTCTATGGGCTACACCTTC	CASSIVGTDSMGYTF
13	TRBV11-2	.	TRBJ2-3	.	TGTGCCAGCAGCCCTACTAGTGCAGATACGCAGTATTTT	CASSPTSADTQYF
13	TRBV2	.	TRBJ1-5	.	TGTGCCAGCAAGGGCTTAGGCAATCAGCCCCAGCATTTT	CASKGLGNQPQHF
15	TRBV6-5	TRBD1	TRBJ2-3	.	TGTGCCAGCACCCCTCGAGACAGGGCTACAGATACGCAGTATTTT	CASTPRDRATDTQYF
12	TRBV6-1	TRBD2	TRBJ2-5	once	TGTGCCAGCAGTTCTAGCGGGGAGACCCAGTACTTC	CASSSSGETQYF
15	TRBV5-1	.	TRBJ1-2	.	TGCGCCAGCAGCCCCAACTTTCCAGACCTTTATGGCTACACCTTC	CASSPNFPDLYGYTF
15	TRBV19	.	TRBJ1-2	few	TGTGCCAGTAGTCCCCTGAGTGGCCCTAACTATGGCTACACCTTC	CASSPLSGPNYGYTF
16	TRBV11-3	.	TRBJ2-2	.	TGTGCCAGCAGCCCAAGCCCCGGGACGCAGTCCGGGGAGCTGTTTTTT	CASSPSPGTQSGELFF
12	TRBV21-1	.	TRBJ1-5	large	TGTGCCAGCAGCACAAGCAATCAGCCCCAGCATTTT	CASSTSNQPQHF
15	TRBV19	TRBD1	TRBJ2-7	.	TGTGCCAGTTGGGATACCGGGACAGGACTCTACGAGCAGTACTTC	CASWDTGTGLYEQYF
13	TRBV30	.	TRBJ1-1	.	TGTGCCTGGAAACGGGGGCAAGACACTGAAGCTTTCTTT	CAWKRGQDTEAFF
13	TRBV6-2/TRBV6-3	TRBD1	TRBJ1-2	.	TGTGCCAGCAGTGACGACCACCGGGACAGGGCATCCTTC	CASSDDHRDRASF